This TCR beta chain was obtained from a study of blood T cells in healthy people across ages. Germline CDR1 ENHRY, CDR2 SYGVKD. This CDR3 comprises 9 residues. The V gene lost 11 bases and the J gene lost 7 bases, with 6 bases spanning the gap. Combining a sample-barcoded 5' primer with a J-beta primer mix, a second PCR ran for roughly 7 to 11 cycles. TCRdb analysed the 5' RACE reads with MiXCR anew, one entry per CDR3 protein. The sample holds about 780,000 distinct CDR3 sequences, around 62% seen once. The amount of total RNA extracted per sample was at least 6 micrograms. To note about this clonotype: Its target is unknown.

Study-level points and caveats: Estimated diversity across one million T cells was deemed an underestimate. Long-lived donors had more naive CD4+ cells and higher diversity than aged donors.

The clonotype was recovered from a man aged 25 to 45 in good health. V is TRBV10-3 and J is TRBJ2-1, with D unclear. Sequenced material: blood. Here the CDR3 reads CAVENEQFF. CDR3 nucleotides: TGTGCCGTAGAGAATGAGCAGTTCTTC.